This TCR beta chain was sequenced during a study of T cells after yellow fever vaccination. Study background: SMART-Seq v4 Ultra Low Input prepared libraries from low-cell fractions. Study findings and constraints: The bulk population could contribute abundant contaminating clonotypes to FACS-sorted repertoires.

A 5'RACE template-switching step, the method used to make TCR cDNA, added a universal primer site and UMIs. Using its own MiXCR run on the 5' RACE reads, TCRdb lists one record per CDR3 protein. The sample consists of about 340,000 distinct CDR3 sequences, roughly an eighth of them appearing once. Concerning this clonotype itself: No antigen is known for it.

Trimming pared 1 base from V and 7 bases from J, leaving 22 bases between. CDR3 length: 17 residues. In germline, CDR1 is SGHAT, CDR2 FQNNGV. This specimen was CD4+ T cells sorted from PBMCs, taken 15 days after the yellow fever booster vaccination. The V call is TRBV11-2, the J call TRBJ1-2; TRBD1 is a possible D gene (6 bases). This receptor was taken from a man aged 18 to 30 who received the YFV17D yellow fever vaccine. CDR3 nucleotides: TGTGCCAGCAGCTTAGTACAGGAGGGGGTACGGCGAAGTGGCTACACCTTC. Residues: CASSLVQEGVRRSGYTF.